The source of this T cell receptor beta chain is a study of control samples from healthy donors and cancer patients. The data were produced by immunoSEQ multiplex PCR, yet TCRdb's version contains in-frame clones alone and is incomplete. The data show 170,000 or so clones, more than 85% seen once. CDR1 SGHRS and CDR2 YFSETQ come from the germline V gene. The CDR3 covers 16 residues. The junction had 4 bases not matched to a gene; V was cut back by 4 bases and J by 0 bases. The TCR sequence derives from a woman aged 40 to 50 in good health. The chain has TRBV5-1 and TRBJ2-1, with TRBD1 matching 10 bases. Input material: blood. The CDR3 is CASSAGTGVSYNEQFF. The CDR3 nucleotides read TGCGCCAGCAGCGCCGGGACAGGGGTCTCCTACAATGAGCAGTTCTTC. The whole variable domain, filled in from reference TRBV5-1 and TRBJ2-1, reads KAGVTQTPRYLIKTRGQQVTLSCSPISGHRSVSWYQQTPGQGLQFLFEYFSETQRNKGNFPGRFSGRQFSNSRSEMNVSTLELGDSALYLCASSAGTGVSYNEQFFGPGTRLTVL.